What follows is one TCR beta chain and its context. What it binds is not known. PCR primers comprised 60 Vbeta and 13 Jbeta primers. Generated by immunoSEQ multiplex PCR, the TCRdb table keeps only in-frame clones and is missing some. This sample carries around 99,000 clones, 77% of them seen once, and the ten largest clones take 4% to 5%. This sample is part of a study of cytomegalovirus exposure and HLA in healthy donors. Findings of the study overall: In a later analysis, the majority of CMV-associated beta chains seemingly showed HLA restriction. Later analysis reportedly placed an Asian-associated ancestry cluster below the approximately 700-donor mean in N-insertions. With DRB1 most and HLA-C fewest, TCR association rates differed between HLA loci in a later analysis.

CDR1 is SQVTM, CDR2 ANQGSEA, per germline. The CDR3 has 15 residues. Losses at the gene ends were 7 bases for V and 0 bases for J; bases not matched to a gene: 7. The source is a male donor in good health and CMV-seronegative. Sequencing was carried out using PBMCs. V usage is TRBV29-1 and J usage is TRBJ2-4, with 9 nucleotides matching TRBD1. CDR3 DNA: TGCAGCGCCCTGGGACAGGGTTTAGCCAAAAACATTCAGTACTTC. It is translated as CSALGQGLAKNIQYF.